This TCR beta chain appears in the sequencing data of a study of regulatory T cells in long-lasting Graves disease. V dropped 2 bases and J dropped 0; count of bases not matched to a gene: 4. CDR3 length: 15 amino acids. Germline V gene data show CDR1 as MNHEY and CDR2 as SVGAGI. This clonotype was seen ten or more times. Time point reported: newly diagnosed GD, antithyroid drugs for less than 3 months. PBMC-derived RNA was used for the TCR library. The TCR beta library used iRepertoire HTBI primers with Arm-PCR amplification of CDR3. TCRdb ran MiXCR on the multiplex PCR reads and lists one entry per CDR3 protein. Of approximately 360,000 distinct CDR3 sequences listed, around 11% were seen once; the top ten hold around 18%. This same sample was also taken into another study, of T cells in Graves' hyperthyroidism and ophthalmopathy.

Sequences were derived from peripheral blood mononuclear cells (PBMCs), sampled at new diagnosis, from a patient treated with antithyroid drugs. This receptor was obtained from a woman under 30 with Graves disease. The genes are TRBV6-5 and TRBJ2-7, with 7 bases identical to TRBD2. CDR3 sequence reads: CASSYRASGSYEQYF. In DNA form, the CDR3 reads TGTGCCAGCAGTTACCGGGCTAGCGGCTCCTACGAGCAGTACTTC.